The 24 T cell receptor beta chains reported below all come from one sample, sequenced in a study of T-cell memory formation after mild COVID-19. TCRdb reprocessed the 5' RACE reads with MiXCR, giving one entry per CDR3 protein. Altogether approximately 570,000 distinct CDR3 sequences are present, approximately 18% being singletons, with the ten largest covering 12%. Source material: PBMCs or a T cell subset sorted from them (not recorded which). The receptors come from an adult woman who had mild COVID-19 (a few samples of this study predate the infection). Cell type and time point are not known.

This clonotype was recorded a few times. The chain is built from TRBV6-6 and TRBJ1-2; maybe TRBD1 (6 bases). This CDR3 comprises 13 residues. Germline values: CDR1 MNHNY, CDR2 SVGAGI (reference sequence). V lost 5 bases and J lost 7, with 14 bases in between. CDR3 in DNA: TGTGCCAGCAGTACGCAGGGGTCTGGTGGCTACACCTTC. It encodes CASSTQGSGGYTF.

A few counts support this clonotype. The genes are TRBV20-1 and TRBJ1-5, with TRBD1 matching over 7 bases. CDR1 and CDR2 from the germline V gene are DFQATT and SNEGSKA (reference sequence). V shed 6 bases and J 7 bases; nucleotides not matched to a gene: 6. The CDR3 has 12 residues. CDR3 protein: CSAKTGDQPQHF. DNA for the CDR3: TGCAGTGCCAAAACAGGGGACCAGCCCCAGCATTTT.

This clonotype has a handful of counts. The chain employs TRBV12-3 or TRBV12-4 and TRBJ2-3; TRBD2 agrees at 11 bases. V lost 6 bases and J lost 6; bases outside the gene matches: 5. The length of the CDR3 is 14 residues. For the CDR3, the DNA is TGTGCCAGCAGGAGGGTAGCGGGGGGGGATACGCAGTATTTT. It yields the protein CASRRVAGGDTQYF.

The V gene is TRBV21-1, the J gene TRBJ1-2; whether TRBD1, the table's D call, matches the DNA was not checked. TRBV21-1 represents a pseudogene. CDR3 length: 15 residues. In DNA form, the CDR3 reads TGTGCCAGCAGCCCCCCCGGGACAGGGACTTGGGGCTACACCTTC. It translates to CASSPPGTGTWGYTF.

This clonotype has just a few counts. V usage is TRBV7-6 and J usage is TRBJ2-2; 7 bases fit TRBD2. Germline loops: CDR1 SGHVS, CDR2 FNYEAQ. The CDR3 has 20 amino acids. J was trimmed by 5 bases and V by 4 bases; bases with no gene match: 22. The CDR3 nucleotides read TGTGCCAGCAGCTCGCCCGGGGGTGCGGGAGTTTCACCGGGGACCGGGGAGCTGTTTTTT. It yields the protein CASSSPGGAGVSPGTGELFF.

This clonotype was found a few times. The rearrangement joins TRBV12-3 or TRBV12-4 to TRBJ2-2, with D possibly matching TRBD2 (5 bases). V lost 3 bases and J lost 1, with 24 bases in between. The CDR3 is 20 residues long. CDR3: CASSFQPSRGPSLNTGELFF. The DNA for the CDR3 is TGTGCCAGCAGTTTCCAACCATCTCGCGGGCCTAGTCTGAACACCGGGGAGCTGTTTTTT.

The V call is TRBV5-6, the J call TRBJ2-7; 7 bases match TRBD1. Germline V gene sequence: CDR1 SGHDT, CDR2 YYEEEE. V gave up 0 bases and J gave up 6 bases; unmatched junction bases: 9. This CDR3 region has 15 residues. The CDR3 loop is CASSLAAGTVSEQYF. The CDR3 DNA reads TGTGCCAGCAGCTTGGCCGCCGGGACAGTCTCCGAGCAGTACTTC.

This chain joins TRBV5-1 and TRBJ2-7, with D unresolved. The V and J ends lost 3 bases and 3 bases respectively, with 10 bases between them. Germline CDR1 SGHRS, CDR2 YFSETQ. CDR3 size: 13 residues. The CDR3 loop reads CASSWQDYYEQYF. CDR3 bases: TGCGCCAGCAGCTGGCAAGATTACTACGAGCAGTACTTC.

This clonotype occurred a few times. CDR3 bases: TGCAGCGTTGGGACAGGGAACTCCTACGAGCAGTACTTC. This codes for CSVGTGNSYEQYF. The chain combines TRBV29-1 with TRBJ2-7; 8 positions match TRBD1. V shed 4 bases, J shed 0 bases, and the junction held 2 bases outside the gene matches. Germline CDR1 is SQVTM and CDR2 is ANQGSEA. This CDR3 has 13 amino acids.

This chain uses TRBV19 with TRBJ1-1; tentatively, D is TRBD1 (5 bases). Trimming removed 3 bases at V and 3 bases at J, with 14 bases between. The CDR3 is 15 amino acids. CDR1 and CDR2 (germline): LNHDA, SQIVND (reference sequence). The CDR3 coding sequence is TGTGCCAGTAGTATTAGAGGGGTCGTAGACACTGAAGCTTTCTTT. Amino acids: CASSIRGVVDTEAFF.

The V and J genes are TRBV7-2 and TRBJ1-1, with a tentative D call TRBD1 (5 bases). Germline CDR1 SGHTA, CDR2 FQGNSA. Trimming took 7 bases from V and 10 from J, leaving 19 bases between them. The CDR3 runs 13 residues. CDR3 residues: CASTTLRGGTAFF. The CDR3, as DNA: TGTGCCAGCACCACTCTCCGCGGCGGGACAGCTTTCTTT.

In this sample, this clonotype turned up a few times. This sequence joins TRBV7-2 and TRBJ1-5; D is unclear. Trimming stripped 0 bases from V and 0 bases from J, with 6 bases between. This CDR3 spans 15 amino acids. Germline V gives CDR1 SGHTA, CDR2 FQGNSA. Here the CDR3 reads CASSLARASNQPQHF. CDR3 sequence (DNA): TGTGCCAGCAGCTTAGCGAGGGCTAGCAATCAGCCCCAGCATTTT.

In its sample, this clonotype was seen a few times. The rearrangement links TRBV4-3 to TRBJ1-1; D might be TRBD1 (6 bases). V was trimmed by 4 bases and J by 3 bases, leaving 15 bases between them. This CDR3 has 15 amino acids. Germline assignment: CDR1 LGHNA and CDR2 YSLEER. The CDR3 coding sequence is TGCGCCAGCAGCCGCTGGGGGGGCGCGGACACTGAAGCTTTCTTT. Translated: CASSRWGGADTEAFF.

V and J are TRBV7-9 and TRBJ1-1; 9 bases fit TRBD1. The germline V gene encodes CDR1 SEHNR and CDR2 FQNEAQ (reference sequence). This CDR3 is built from 15 residues. V was clipped by 6 bases and J by 1 base; unmatched bases: 6. CDR3 loop: CASRPDRGRNTEAFF. The CDR3 bases are TGTGCCAGCAGGCCGGACAGGGGTCGGAACACTGAAGCTTTCTTT. The full variable domain, rest sourced from reference TRBV7-9 and TRBJ1-1, is DTGVSQNPRHKITKRGQNVTFRCDPISEHNRLYWYRQTLGQGPEFLTYFQNEAQLEKSRLLSDRFSAERPKGSFSTLEIQRTEQGDSAMYLCASRPDRGRNTEAFFGQGTRLTVV.

The CDR3 DNA is TGCAGTGCTGACCAGGGGGCCGGGAGCAATCAGCCCCAGCATTTT. Amino acid sequence: CSADQGAGSNQPQHF. The chain combines TRBV20-1 with TRBJ1-5; 8 bases align to TRBD1. The CDR3 covers 15 residues. Trimming took 5 bases from V and 1 from J; bases not matched to a gene: 7. Germline V gene sequence: CDR1 DFQATT, CDR2 SNEGSKA (reference sequence).

In its sample, this clonotype was seen many times. The chain joins TRBV7-2 to TRBJ2-7; 11 bases line up with TRBD2. The ends lost 3 bases at V and 6 bases at J; junction bases unmatched: 4. This CDR3 is built from 14 residues. Germline assignment: CDR1 SGHTA and CDR2 FQGNSA. CDR3 amino acids: CASSLGLAVTEQYF. CDR3 coding DNA: TGTGCCAGCAGCTTGGGACTAGCGGTAACCGAGCAGTACTTC.

This chain connects TRBV6-5 to TRBJ2-5; D might be TRBD2 (5 bases). In germline, CDR1 is MNHEY, CDR2 SVGAGI. With 6 bases removed from V and 4 bases from J, the gap between germline ends came to 24 bases. This CDR3 spans 17 amino acids. As DNA, the CDR3 is TGTGCCAGCAGACCTCGTGGTTGGGGAGTGGGAAGAGAGACCCAGTACTTC. This sequence encodes CASRPRGWGVGRETQYF.

J is TRBJ2-5 and V is TRBV12-3 or TRBV12-4; perhaps D is TRBD1 or TRBD2 (5 bases each). V gave up 5 bases and J gave up 5 bases, with 21 bases separating them. CDR3 size: 16 residues. CDR3: CASSTRDAEGGETQYF. DNA of the CDR3: TGTGCCAGCAGTACCCGGGACGCAGAGGGCGGCGAGACCCAGTACTTC.

This clonotype was seen at least ten times. The genes are TRBV12-3 or TRBV12-4 and TRBJ2-7; D perhaps matches TRBD2 (6 bases). This CDR3 region has 14 residues. V shed 3 bases and J shed 1 base, with 10 bases lying between them. CDR3 in amino acids: CASSFVGGSYEQYF. DNA for the CDR3: TGTGCCAGCAGTTTCGTGGGAGGTTCCTACGAGCAGTACTTC.

This chain links TRBV7-6 with TRBJ2-7; unclear D gene. The CDR3 contains 14 residues. The germline V gene encodes CDR1 SGHVS and CDR2 FNYEAQ. With 5 bases removed from V and 3 bases from J, the gap between germline ends came to 14 bases. CDR3: CASSVSTASYEQYF. In nucleotides, the CDR3 is TGTGCCAGCAGCGTATCGACCGCTAGCTACGAGCAGTACTTC.

CDR3 sequence: CASSIDRAVGPQHF. The CDR3 DNA follows: TGTGCCAGCAGCATAGACAGGGCGGTTGGACCCCAGCATTTT. The V call is TRBV12-3 or TRBV12-4, the J call TRBJ1-5; 7 nucleotides align to TRBD1. The V gene end was trimmed by 6 bases and the J gene end by 10 bases; junction bases not matched to a gene: 12. The length of the CDR3 is 14 residues.

This clonotype showed up just once. The rearrangement joins TRBV19 to TRBJ1-1, with D possibly matching TRBD1 (6 bases). The V end was cut by 6 bases, the J end by 6 bases, with 17 bases between. The germline CDR1 and CDR2 sequences are LNHDA and SQIVND (reference sequence). The CDR3 extends over 14 amino acids. The CDR3 reads CASRPLGEGAEAFF. The CDR3 bases are TGTGCCAGTAGGCCTCTGGGGGAGGGGGCTGAAGCTTTCTTT.

This clonotype was recorded many times. The chain carries TRBV7-2 and TRBJ2-7; 9 bases map to TRBD1. The CDR3 sequence is 14 residues long. The germline gives CDR1 SGHTA, CDR2 FQGNSA. With 3 bases clipped from V and 5 bases from J, the junction kept 5 bases outside the gene matches. The DNA for the CDR3 is TGTGCCAGCAGCTTTGGGGACAGGGCTCACGAGCAGTACTTC. Protein product: CASSFGDRAHEQYF. Complete variable domain (other parts from reference TRBV7-2 and TRBJ2-7): GAGVSQSPSNKVTEKGKDVELRCDPISGHTALYWYRQSLGQGLEFLIYFQGNSAPDKSGLPSDRFSAERTGGSVSTLTIQRTQQEDSAVYLCASSFGDRAHEQYFGPGTRLTVT.

This clonotype has only a few counts. The J gene is TRBJ1-1, the V gene TRBV6-2 or TRBV6-3, with D tentatively TRBD1 (6 bases). Trimming removed 6 bases at V and 3 bases at J, with 20 bases between. The CDR3 consists of 16 residues. From germline, CDR1 is MNHEY and CDR2 SVGEGT. CDR3 nucleotide sequence: TGTGCCAGCAGATCCCTTCTGACAGGAGAGGACACTGAAGCTTTCTTT. This translates into CASRSLLTGEDTEAFF.